Shown below are 28 T cell receptor beta chains from a single sample sequenced in a study of blood T cell repertoires in COVID-19 (dated by TCRdb to the early 2020s). Libraries were built with the immunoSEQ multiplex PCR assay. TCRdb took over this immuneACCESS table, retaining in-frame rearrangements with V and J assigned. Such tables are incomplete; in checked studies, under half of the missing clones stem from an unresolved V gene, and the remainder is unexplained. The sample has approximately 200,000 clones on record, roughly nine tenths of them singletons. The biggest ten clones account for approximately 3.4% of the sample. The sequenced sample consisted of PBMCs or T cells enriched from blood (not recorded which). The receptors here all came from a woman aged 18-29 years in a cohort exposed to, infected with or recovered from COVID-19 (not recorded which).

The chain is built from TRBV3-1 (or the pseudogene TRBV3-2) and TRBJ2-1; 9 nucleotides match TRBD1. Looked up from germline, CDR1 is LGHDT and CDR2 is YNNKEL (reference sequence). The J segment lost 6 bases and the V segment lost 4 bases, leaving 4 bases of the junction unmatched. The CDR3 has 14 amino acids. For the CDR3, the DNA is TGTGCCAGCAGCCGATGGACAGGGGCCAATGAGCAGTTCTTC. Amino acids: CASSRWTGANEQFF.

The V call is TRBV5-1, the J call TRBJ2-1, with 8 positions matching TRBD1. V gave up 0 bases and J gave up 12 bases; unmatched junction bases: 5. CDR3 size: 13 residues. Looked up from germline, CDR1 is SGHRS and CDR2 is YFSETQ. The CDR3 loop reads CASSLAGQDGQFF. CDR3 nucleotides: TGCGCCAGCAGCTTGGCGGGACAGGACGGGCAGTTCTTC.

The chain uses TRBV5-4 and TRBJ1-2; 10 nucleotides line up with TRBD1. V gave up 0 bases and J gave up 7 bases; unmatched junction bases: 3. This CDR3 comprises 14 residues. From germline, CDR1 is SGHNT and CDR2 YYREEE (reference sequence). Here the CDR3 DNA reads TGTGCCAGCAGCTTGGAGACAGGGGGCGCTGGCTACACCTTC. This translates into CASSLETGGAGYTF.

This chain uses TRBV28 with TRBJ1-2; weak D call: TRBD1 (6 bases). V gave up 7 bases and J gave up 8 bases, with 23 bases separating them. Germline lookup yields CDR1 MDHEN and CDR2 SYDVKM. The CDR3 consists of 15 residues. The CDR3 DNA reads TGTGCCAGCACCGACGGGATGGTCTACAGGGACGGCTACACCTTC. Its translation is CASTDGMVYRDGYTF.

For the CDR3, the DNA is TGTGCCAGCAGGCCGACTAGCGGGAGGGGGGATGAGCAGTTCTTC. Translation: CASRPTSGRGDEQFF. The chain couples TRBV14 to TRBJ2-1, with 14 positions matching TRBD2. The V and J ends lost 6 bases and 8 bases, in that order; junction bases with no gene match: 6. The V gene's germline CDR1 is SGHDN and CDR2 FVKESK. The CDR3 loop spans 15 amino acids. Drawing the rest from reference TRBV14 and TRBJ2-1, the complete variable domain is EAGVTQFPSHSVIEKGQTVTLRCDPISGHDNLYWYRRVMGKEIKFLLHFVKESKQDESGMPNNRFLAERTGGTYSTLKVQPAELEDSGVYFCASRPTSGRGDEQFFGPGTRLTVL.

This chain joins TRBV9 and TRBJ2-1, with 9 bases that match TRBD2. Trimming removed 0 bases from V and 8 bases from J; junction bases left unmatched: 6. The germline V gene encodes CDR1 SGDLS and CDR2 YYNGEE. The CDR3 is 15 residues long. The CDR3 sequence is CASSVVAGAGDEQFF. In DNA, the CDR3 is TGTGCCAGCAGCGTAGTAGCGGGGGCGGGGGATGAGCAGTTCTTC. Looking up the rest from reference TRBV9 and TRBJ2-1 gives the full variable domain: DSGVTQTPKHLITATGQRVTLRCSPRSGDLSVYWYQQSLDQGLQFLIQYYNGEERAKGNILERFSAQQFPDLHSELNLSSLELGDSALYFCASSVVAGAGDEQFFGPGTRLTVL.

The chain joins TRBV9 to TRBJ2-5; 8 bases fit TRBD1. V shed 0 bases, J shed 4 bases, and the junction held 11 bases outside the gene matches. This CDR3 is built from 17 residues. Germline V gene data show CDR1 as SGDLS and CDR2 as YYNGEE. CDR3: CASSVALAGGGAETQYF. CDR3 nucleotides: TGTGCCAGCAGCGTAGCTCTCGCAGGGGGCGGGGCAGAGACCCAGTACTTC.

The J gene is TRBJ1-2, the V gene TRBV24-1; D may be TRBD1 (5 bases). CDR1 is KGHDR and CDR2 is SFDVKD in the germline V gene. V lost 11 bases and J lost 6, with 12 bases in between. The CDR3 is 11 amino acids. The CDR3 DNA reads TGTGCCATTTTAGGGGTGGATGGCTACACCTTC. This sequence encodes CAILGVDGYTF.

The rearrangement uses TRBV2 and TRBJ1-5; TRBD1 might be the D (5 bases). Looked up from germline, CDR1 is SNHLY and CDR2 is FYNNEI. The CDR3 is 14 residues long. V lost 7 bases and J lost 2, with 12 bases in between. CDR3 in amino acids: CASMEGGGNQPQHF. In nucleotides, the CDR3 is TGTGCCAGCATGGAGGGAGGGGGCAATCAGCCCCAGCATTTT.

The gene calls are TRBV3-1 (or the pseudogene TRBV3-2) and TRBJ1-2, with a possible D match to TRBD1 (6 bases). The CDR3 covers 16 residues. V gave up 0 bases and J gave up 4 bases, with 15 bases separating them. The germline V gene encodes CDR1 LGHDT and CDR2 YNNKEL (reference sequence). The chain's CDR3 is CASSQERGNRFYGYTF. The CDR3 DNA reads TGTGCCAGCAGCCAAGAAAGGGGGAACAGATTCTATGGCTACACCTTC.

This CDR3 is CARPWRAWYNEQFF. The DNA for the CDR3 is TGTGCCAGGCCCTGGCGGGCCTGGTACAATGAGCAGTTCTTC. The chain uses TRBV5-3 and TRBJ2-1, with a weak D call TRBD2 (5 bases). TRBV5-3 is an open reading frame, and its role is uncertain. CDR3 length: 14 residues. V lost 8 bases, J lost 4 bases, and 16 bases lay in between.

The V gene is TRBV3-1 (or the pseudogene TRBV3-2), the J gene TRBJ2-1, with D maybe TRBD2 (6 bases). Germline CDR1 reads LGHDT; CDR2 reads YNNKEL (reference sequence). The germline V and J ends were trimmed by 0 bases and 0 bases, with 12 bases remaining between them. CDR3 length: 17 residues. The CDR3: CASSQDSLASSYNEQFF. The CDR3 DNA follows: TGTGCCAGCAGCCAAGATTCCCTAGCGAGCTCCTACAATGAGCAGTTCTTC.

DNA for the CDR3: TGTGCCACAAGTACATCCGGGACAGGGGGCTCTTACGAGCAGTACTTC. It translates to CATSTSGTGGSYEQYF. The genes are TRBV24-1 and TRBJ2-7; 12 bases fit TRBD1. Germline V gene lookup returns CDR1 KGHDR and CDR2 SFDVKD. The CDR3 runs to 16 residues. Trimming removed 10 bases from V and 4 bases from J; junction bases left unmatched: 13.

The V call is TRBV5-4, the J call TRBJ1-1, with 9 bases aligning to TRBD1. Germline CDR1 and CDR2: SGHNT and YYREEE (reference sequence). With V trimmed by 4 bases and J by 0 bases, 10 bases remained unmatched. The CDR3 consists of 17 residues. The CDR3 region is CASSPPGQGTLNTEAFF. CDR3 coding DNA: TGTGCCAGCAGCCCCCCAGGACAGGGGACCTTGAACACTGAAGCTTTCTTT. The full variable domain, completed using reference TRBV5-4 and TRBJ1-1, is ETGVTQSPTHLIKTRGQQVTLRCSSQSGHNTVSWYQQALGQGPQFIFQYYREEENGRGNFPPRFSGLQFPNYSSELNVNALELDDSALYLCASSPPGQGTLNTEAFFGQGTRLTVV.

V usage is TRBV5-6 and J usage is TRBJ2-1; D remains unclear. Germline V gene lookup returns CDR1 SGHDT and CDR2 YYEEEE. V was cut by 4 bases and J by 6 bases, with 5 bases left in between. The CDR3 covers 11 residues. CDR3 in amino acids: CASSLLNEQFF. The CDR3 region has the DNA TGTGCCAGCAGCCTTCTCAATGAGCAGTTCTTC.

The chain recombines TRBV6-5 with TRBJ2-2; the match to TRBD2 covers 7 bases. This CDR3 has 15 residues. Looked up from germline, CDR1 is MNHEY and CDR2 is SVGAGI. Trimming removed 6 bases from V and 6 bases from J; junction bases left unmatched: 10. The CDR3 DNA reads as TGTGCCAGCAGGATTCAGGGAGGGAGCGCCGGGGAGCTGTTTTTT. It encodes CASRIQGGSAGELFF.

The chain uses TRBV3-1 (or the pseudogene TRBV3-2) and TRBJ2-1, with TRBD2 as a possible D gene (5 bases). Germline CDR1 LGHDT, CDR2 YNNKEL (reference sequence). V dropped 0 bases and J dropped 14 bases, with 14 bases sitting between them. The CDR3 consists of 13 residues. The CDR3 is CASSQERATIEFF. DNA for the CDR3: TGTGCCAGCAGCCAAGAACGGGCGACTATAGAGTTCTTC.

J is TRBJ1-2 and V is TRBV7-6, with a weak D call TRBD1 (6 bases). The germline V gene encodes CDR1 SGHVS and CDR2 FNYEAQ. V dropped 1 base and J dropped 8 bases, with 14 bases sitting between them. The CDR3 extends over 14 amino acids. The CDR3 DNA reads as TGTGCCAGCAGCTTAGGTGGGGGGGCAAGAGGCTACACCTTC. Translating gives CASSLGGGARGYTF.

The gene calls are TRBV2 and TRBJ2-7; TRBD2 agrees at 7 bases. With 3 bases clipped from V and 2 bases from J, the junction kept 4 bases outside the gene matches. This CDR3 contains 14 residues. The V gene's germline CDR1 is SNHLY and CDR2 FYNNEI. The CDR3, as DNA: TGTGCCAGCAGTGAGAGGGAGGGGACCTACGAGCAGTACTTC. Its translation is CASSEREGTYEQYF.

The gene calls are TRBV7-2 and TRBJ1-2, with D possibly being TRBD1 (6 bases). The germline CDR1 and CDR2 sequences are SGHTA and FQGNSA. CDR3 length equals 13 residues. V lost 2 bases and J 7 bases, leaving 11 bases between the germline ends. The CDR3: CASSLSPGVGYTF. CDR3 bases: TGTGCCAGCAGCTTATCCCCAGGGGTTGGCTACACCTTC. The full variable domain, rest sourced from reference TRBV7-2 and TRBJ1-2, is GAGVSQSPSNKVTEKGKDVELRCDPISGHTALYWYRQSLGQGLEFLIYFQGNSAPDKSGLPSDRFSAERTGGSVSTLTIQRTQQEDSAVYLCASSLSPGVGYTFGSGTRLTVV.

J is TRBJ1-2 and V is TRBV3-1 (or the pseudogene TRBV3-2), with 7 bases matching TRBD1. CDR1 is LGHDT and CDR2 is YNNKEL in the germline V gene (reference sequence). The CDR3 sequence is 15 residues long. With V trimmed by 0 bases and J by 2 bases, 3 bases remained unmatched. CDR3 nucleotides: TGTGCCAGCAGCCAAGACGGGACAGCAAACTATGGCTACACCTTC. Translating gives CASSQDGTANYGYTF.

The chain combines TRBV11-2 with TRBJ1-2, with 9 nucleotides matching TRBD1. Germline loops: CDR1 SGHAT, CDR2 FQNNGV. This CDR3 has 13 residues. V gave up 5 bases and J gave up 7 bases; unmatched junction bases: 5. The CDR3 DNA follows: TGTGCCAGCAGCACCGGGACAGGGAGTGGCTACACCTTC. This gives the protein CASSTGTGSGYTF.

The V call is TRBV5-6, the J call TRBJ2-5, with D possibly TRBD1 on 6 matching bases. This CDR3 is 13 amino acids long. Trimming removed 2 bases from V and 1 base from J, with 6 bases in between. Germline values: CDR1 SGHDT, CDR2 YYEEEE. CDR3 bases: TGTGCCAGCAGCTTCAGGGGCCAAGAGACCCAGTACTTC. It yields the protein CASSFRGQETQYF.

V and J are TRBV5-1 and TRBJ2-5, with D uncertain. The CDR3 sequence is 11 residues long. The V gene's germline CDR1 is SGHRS and CDR2 YFSETQ. The V and J ends lost 5 bases and 2 bases respectively, with 4 bases between them. The CDR3 DNA follows: TGCGCCAGCAGGCAGCAAGAGACCCAGTACTTC. Translation: CASRQQETQYF.

The rearrangement joins TRBV7-2 to TRBJ2-2, with 12 positions matching TRBD2. Germline assignment: CDR1 SGHTA and CDR2 FQGNSA. J lost 13 bases, V lost 2 bases, and 8 bases had no gene match. CDR3 length: 15 residues. The DNA for the CDR3 is TGTGCCAGCAGCTTAAACGCCCTAGCGGGAGGGCGGCTGTTTTTT. Protein: CASSLNALAGGRLFF.

The DNA of the CDR3 is TGTGCCAGTAGTATTTCGGACAGCCTCAATCAGCCCCAGCATTTT. It encodes CASSISDSLNQPQHF. This chain joins TRBV19 and TRBJ1-5; D perhaps matches TRBD1 (6 bases). The CDR3 loop spans 15 amino acids. The germline gives CDR1 LNHDA, CDR2 SQIVND (reference sequence). Trimming removed 3 bases from V and 3 bases from J, with 12 bases in between.

The rearrangement joins TRBV5-4 to TRBJ2-1, with 14 bases aligning to TRBD2. The V and J ends lost 2 bases and 8 bases, in that order; junction bases with no gene match: 6. The germline V gene encodes CDR1 SGHNT and CDR2 YYREEE (reference sequence). The CDR3 extends over 16 amino acids. The CDR3 loop is CASSFPGLAGEDEQFF. CDR3 in DNA: TGTGCCAGCAGCTTCCCGGGACTAGCGGGAGAGGATGAGCAGTTCTTC.

The V call is TRBV7-8, the J call TRBJ2-7; a possible D gene is TRBD1 (5 bases). Per the germline V gene, CDR1 is SGHVS and CDR2 is FQNEAQ. The germline V and J ends were trimmed by 5 bases and 4 bases, with 12 bases remaining between them. The CDR3 is 13 residues long. The CDR3 reads CASSIGHRYEQYF. The CDR3 nucleotides are TGTGCCAGCAGCATTGGACATAGGTACGAGCAGTACTTC.